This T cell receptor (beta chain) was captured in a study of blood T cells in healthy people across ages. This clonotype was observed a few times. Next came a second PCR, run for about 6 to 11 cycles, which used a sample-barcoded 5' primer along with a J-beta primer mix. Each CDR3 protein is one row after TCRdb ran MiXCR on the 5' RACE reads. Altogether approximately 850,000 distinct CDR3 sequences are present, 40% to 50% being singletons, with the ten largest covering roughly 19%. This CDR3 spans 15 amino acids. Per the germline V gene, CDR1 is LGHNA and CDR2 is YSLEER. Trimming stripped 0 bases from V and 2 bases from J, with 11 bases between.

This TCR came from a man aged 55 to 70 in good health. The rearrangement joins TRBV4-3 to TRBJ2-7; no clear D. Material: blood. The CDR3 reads CASSQDLGPTYEQYF. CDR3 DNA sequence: TGCGCCAGCAGCCAAGATCTAGGGCCTACCTACGAGCAGTACTTC.